A single sample is the source of the 12 T cell receptor beta chains below, sequenced in a study of blood T cell repertoires in COVID-19. The assay was immunoSEQ multiplex PCR, and TCRdb's table has in-frame clones only and misses some. The sample holds approximately 180,000 clones, 80% to 90% seen once. Material for sequencing was peripheral blood. These TCRs come from a man in his sixties with acute or convalescent COVID-19.

The V gene is TRBV6-5, the J gene TRBJ2-1, with 14 bases lining up with TRBD2. The CDR3 totals 15 residues. J gave up 7 bases and V 5 bases, and 4 bases lay outside the gene matches. The germline CDR1 and CDR2 sequences are MNHEY and SVGAGI. CDR3 in amino acids: CASSTGTSGSNEQFF. Written as DNA, the CDR3 is TGTGCCAGCAGTACCGGGACTAGCGGGAGTAATGAGCAGTTCTTC.

This chain connects TRBV9 to TRBJ1-2; tentatively, D is TRBD1 (6 bases). Deletions cut 2 bases from V and 8 bases from J, with 13 bases between. CDR1 is SGDLS, CDR2 YYNGEE, per germline. The CDR3 contains 13 residues. The CDR3 nucleotides are TGTGCCAGCAGCGTTTCACAGGGAAGCGGCTACACCTTC. As protein: CASSVSQGSGYTF. The entire variable domain, with the rest obtained from reference TRBV9 and TRBJ1-2, is as follows: DSGVTQTPKHLITATGQRVTLRCSPRSGDLSVYWYQQSLDQGLQFLIQYYNGEERAKGNILERFSAQQFPDLHSELNLSSLELGDSALYFCASSVSQGSGYTFGSGTRLTVV.

The chain couples TRBV19 to TRBJ2-3; 13 nucleotides agree with TRBD2. Trimming took 2 bases from V and 5 from J; bases not matched to a gene: 7. The CDR3 runs to 17 residues. The germline gives CDR1 LNHDA, CDR2 SQIVND (reference sequence). The CDR3 loop is CASSIRTSGSRGDTQYF. DNA for the CDR3: TGTGCCAGTAGTATAAGGACTAGCGGGAGTAGGGGAGATACGCAGTATTTT.

V is TRBV2 and J is TRBJ2-3, with TRBD1 identical over 7 bases. V gave up 10 bases and J gave up 4 bases; unmatched junction bases: 17. CDR3 size: 16 residues. Per germline, CDR1 SNHLY and CDR2 FYNNEI. CDR3 nucleotide sequence: TGTGCCACCAATAATATGGGGCCAGGGGGAGCAGATACGCAGTATTTT. Translation: CATNNMGPGGADTQYF.

This chain links TRBV7-2 with TRBJ2-3, with 7 bases matching TRBD2. CDR1 is SGHTA and CDR2 is FQGNSA in the germline V gene. The CDR3 length is 18 residues. Germline trimming cut 0 bases from V and 1 base from J; bases unmatched to any gene: 10. The CDR3 bases are TGTGCCAGCAGCTTAGCGGACATTCCGGGACTACGCACAGATACGCAGTATTTT. It codes for CASSLADIPGLRTDTQYF. Together with reference TRBV7-2 and TRBJ2-3, the CDR3 gives the full variable domain: GAGVSQSPSNKVTEKGKDVELRCDPISGHTALYWYRQSLGQGLEFLIYFQGNSAPDKSGLPSDRFSAERTGGSVSTLTIQRTQQEDSAVYLCASSLADIPGLRTDTQYFGPGTRLTVL.

In DNA, the CDR3 is TGTGCCAGTAGTCCGAACCAACTCGGACAGGTATACCCCTACGAGCAGTACTTC. Translating it yields CASSPNQLGQVYPYEQYF. The chain carries TRBV19 and TRBJ2-7; 7 positions match TRBD1. CDR1 and CDR2 (germline): LNHDA, SQIVND (reference sequence). With 5 bases clipped from V and 2 bases from J, the junction kept 18 bases outside the gene matches. CDR3 length: 18 amino acids.

This chain joins TRBV28 and TRBJ2-5, with D possibly matching TRBD2 (6 bases). In germline, CDR1 is MDHEN, CDR2 SYDVKM. CDR3 length equals 15 residues. Trimming cost V 11 bases and J 2 bases, with 21 bases left between them. The DNA for the CDR3 is TGTGCCGGAAGGGGAGCTACGGCGGGACAAGAGACCCAGTACTTC. It specifies CAGRGATAGQETQYF.

Here the CDR3 DNA reads TGTGCCAGCAGTGATAGGGGGGTTCGACTAGCGGGGTCTTCCTCCTACAATGAGCAGTTCTTC. Translated, it gives CASSDRGVRLAGSSSYNEQFF. This chain joins TRBV2 and TRBJ2-1; TRBD2 aligns across 11 bases. CDR1 and CDR2 (germline): SNHLY, FYNNEI. The ends lost 3 bases at V and 0 bases at J; junction bases unmatched: 16. The CDR3 loop spans 21 amino acids.

The rearrangement uses TRBV7-2 and TRBJ1-6; D unresolved. The V gene lost 5 bases and the J gene lost 3 bases, with 8 bases spanning the gap. Germline CDR1 reads SGHTA; CDR2 reads FQGNSA. This CDR3 is 14 amino acids long. The CDR3 sequence: CASSLQSYNSPLHF. As DNA, the CDR3 is TGTGCCAGCAGCCTACAGAGCTATAATTCACCCCTCCACTTT. Supplemented by reference TRBV7-2 and TRBJ1-6, the full variable domain reads GAGVSQSPSNKVTEKGKDVELRCDPISGHTALYWYRQSLGQGLEFLIYFQGNSAPDKSGLPSDRFSAERTGGSVSTLTIQRTQQEDSAVYLCASSLQSYNSPLHFGNGTRLTVT.

This clone was seen a handful of times. The chain links TRBV13 to TRBJ1-3, with 9 bases matching TRBD1. Germline V gene data show CDR1 as PRHDT and CDR2 as FYEKMQ (reference sequence). The ends lost 4 bases at V and 8 bases at J; junction bases unmatched: 3. The CDR3 loop spans 13 amino acids. Here the CDR3 DNA reads TGTGCCAGCAGCTGGGGACAGGGACACACCATATATTTT. As protein: CASSWGQGHTIYF.

The genes are TRBV4-1 and TRBJ1-2; D not resolved. The CDR3 length is 11 residues. CDR1 MGHRA and CDR2 YSYEKL come from the germline V gene. Between the trimmed V and J ends, which lost 0 bases and 14 bases, there was a span of 10 bases. CDR3 coding DNA: TGCGCCAGCAGCCAAGAGGCCCAGAAAACCTTC. This encodes CASSQEAQKTF.

This clone was counted between two and nine times. The rearrangement joins TRBV10-1 to TRBJ2-1; the D gene is possibly TRBD2 (5 bases). The CDR3 totals 17 residues. Germline CDR1 WNHNN, CDR2 SYGVQD (reference sequence). Trimming stripped 6 bases from V and 3 bases from J, with 21 bases between. In nucleotides, the CDR3 is TGCGCCAGCAGCGACGGAGTTGCTGAGGGCTACTACAATGAGCAGTTCTTC. Protein product: CASSDGVAEGYYNEQFF.